These 3 T cell receptor beta chains share one sample of origin, sequenced in a study of blood T cell repertoires in COVID-19. Assay: immunoSEQ multiplex PCR; the TCRdb copy retains only in-frame clones and omits some. The sample includes about 45,000 clones, around 80% of them seen just once. The source material was peripheral blood. The receptors here all came from a human donor in a cohort sampled during active COVID-19.

V is TRBV5-1 and J is TRBJ2-1; the match to TRBD2 covers 7 bases. CDR1 and CDR2 from the germline V gene are SGHRS and YFSETQ. The CDR3 totals 14 residues. Trimming took 0 bases from V and 5 from J; bases not matched to a gene: 2. CDR3 nucleotide sequence: TGCGCCAGCAGCTTGGTGCTAGCGGACAATGAGCAGTTCTTC. It codes for CASSLVLADNEQFF.

This chain uses TRBV3-1 (or the pseudogene TRBV3-2) with TRBJ1-1; 7 bases align to TRBD1. CDR3 length: 12 amino acids. Losses at the gene ends were 5 bases for V and 10 bases for J; bases not matched to a gene: 7. The germline V gene has CDR1 LGHDT and CDR2 YNNKEL (reference sequence). The CDR3 DNA sequence: TGTGCCAGCAGCTACGGGACAGTGGGAGCTTTCTTT. Residues: CASSYGTVGAFF.

A few counts support this clone. The chain joins TRBV28 to TRBJ2-1; D is undetermined. The CDR3 length is 13 residues. Germline V gives CDR1 MDHEN, CDR2 SYDVKM. The V and J ends lost 2 bases and 8 bases respectively, with 10 bases between them. CDR3 sequence (DNA): TGTGCCAGCAGTTTAGAGGCCCGGGATGAGCAGTTCTTC. Protein sequence: CASSLEARDEQFF.